What follows is one T cell receptor beta chain and its context. Its antigen is not identified. This specimen belongs to a study of intratumoral heterogeneity in liver cancer. The overall study: The median patient age was around 63 years, and most were male.

Each tumour sample represents a distinct, spatially separated region of the hepatocellular carcinoma nodule. Early-stage hepatocellular carcinoma patients were treatment-naïve prior to resection. Regarding the study as a whole: Tumor region a had significantly more unique T-cell expansions than region b. Overall T cell clonality did not differ significantly between tumor regions.

The method was immunoSEQ multiplex PCR; TCRdb's version includes in-frame clones alone and lacks a portion of them. The sample has about 6,200 clones, about two thirds seen once; the top ten hold about two fifths. Germline CDR1 LGHDT, CDR2 YNNKEL (reference sequence). V was clipped by 1 base and J by 1 base, with 7 bases between them. The CDR3 has 15 amino acids. This clonotype was obtained from a woman in her sixties or seventies with hepatocellular carcinoma. The sequencing used tumor tissue, collected before any cancer treatment. V and J are TRBV3-1 (or the pseudogene TRBV3-2) and TRBJ2-2; unclear D gene. This CDR3 is CASSQGRQNTGELFF. DNA of the CDR3: TGTGCCAGCAGCCAAGGACGTCAGAACACCGGGGAGCTGTTTTTT.